These 28 T cell receptor beta chains were sequenced from one sample in a study of shared clonotypes between healthy human individuals. Profiled with immunoSEQ multiplex PCR; TCRdb holds only in-frame clones, not every one. The table records hundreds of thousands of clones, about 74% of them present only once. Sequenced: PBMCs. These receptors came from a woman aged 40 to 50 in good health. Some clones in this sample may be carry-over from other donors' samples.

In this sample, this clone turned up many times. The rearrangement joins TRBV5-1 to TRBJ2-1; possible D gene TRBD2, 5 bases. The CDR3 sequence is 15 residues long. The V end lost 3 bases, the J end lost 6 bases, and 16 bases lay between the germline ends. The germline V gene encodes CDR1 SGHRS and CDR2 YFSETQ. The DNA for the CDR3 is TGCGCCAGCAGCTCAGGACTCCCCTCGACCAATGAGCAGTTCTTC. Its translation: CASSSGLPSTNEQFF. The full variable domain, in which reference TRBV5-1 and TRBJ2-1 provide the parts outside the CDR3, is KAGVTQTPRYLIKTRGQQVTLSCSPISGHRSVSWYQQTPGQGLQFLFEYFSETQRNKGNFPGRFSGRQFSNSRSEMNVSTLELGDSALYLCASSSGLPSTNEQFFGPGTRLTVL.

Worth noting for this clone: A far larger clone differs by one base, so this is likely a read error. The sample carries other DNA sequences with the same CDR3. This chain links TRBV29-1 with TRBJ2-5, with TRBD2 identical over 8 bases. The CDR3 loop spans 13 amino acids. Germline V lookup: CDR1 SQVTM, CDR2 ANQGSEA. J was trimmed by 4 bases and V by 6 bases; bases with no gene match: 7. In nucleotides, the CDR3 is TGCAGCGTCGCGACTAGCGCAGGAGAGACCCAGTACTTC. This codes for CSVATSAGETQYF.

This chain links TRBV5-8 with TRBJ2-3; D may be TRBD1 (5 bases). V lost 0 bases and J lost 6, with 17 bases in between. CDR1 and CDR2 (germline): SGHTS, YDEGEE. The CDR3 is made up of 16 amino acids. The CDR3 coding sequence is TGTGCCAGCAGCTTGGCCAGGGTTTTGTCCGGGGATACGCAGTATTTT. As protein: CASSLARVLSGDTQYF.

The chain joins TRBV27 to TRBJ2-3; D is unresolved. There are 10 residues in the CDR3. CDR1 and CDR2 from the germline V gene are MNHEY and SMNVEV (reference sequence). V lost 11 bases to trimming and J lost 7 bases, with 10 bases between them. CDR3 protein: CAGREYTQYF. As DNA, the CDR3 is TGTGCCGGGCGCGAGTATACGCAGTATTTT.

This rearrangement joins TRBV5-1 to TRBJ1-4; D perhaps matches TRBD1 (6 bases). The germline V and J ends were trimmed by 0 bases and 3 bases, with 15 bases remaining between them. Germline V gene lookup returns CDR1 SGHRS and CDR2 YFSETQ. The CDR3 runs 17 residues. The CDR3: CASSLAIGGLSNEKLFF. The CDR3 DNA sequence: TGCGCCAGCAGCTTGGCCATCGGGGGGCTTTCTAATGAAAAACTGTTTTTT.

The rearrangement joins TRBV7-9 to TRBJ2-1; maybe TRBD2 (5 bases). The CDR3 sequence is 15 residues long. Germline V gene lookup returns CDR1 SEHNR and CDR2 FQNEAQ (reference sequence). Trimming cost V 5 bases and J 4 bases, with 15 bases left between them. DNA for the CDR3: TGTGCCAGCAGCCTCACCGGGAACACATACAATGAGCAGTTCTTC. It translates to CASSLTGNTYNEQFF.

This chain joins TRBV5-6 and TRBJ2-2; no clear D gene. The V gene's germline CDR1 is SGHDT and CDR2 YYEEEE. Trimming stripped 2 bases from V and 0 bases from J, with 5 bases between. This CDR3 region has 14 residues. The CDR3, as DNA: TGTGCCAGCAGCTTTTATACGAACACCGGGGAGCTGTTTTTT. Its protein is CASSFYTNTGELFF. The entire variable domain, with the rest obtained from reference TRBV5-6 and TRBJ2-2, is as follows: DAGVTQSPTHLIKTRGQQVTLRCSPKSGHDTVSWYQQALGQGPQFIFQYYEEEERQRGNFPDRFSGHQFPNYSSELNVNALLLGDSALYLCASSFYTNTGELFFGEGSRLTVL.

This clone was counted many times. This sample includes further DNA sequences coding for the same CDR3. The genes are TRBV2 and TRBJ2-7; maybe TRBD1 (6 bases). V lost 2 bases to trimming and J lost 4 bases, with 12 bases between them. The length of the CDR3 is 14 residues. CDR1 and CDR2 (germline): SNHLY, FYNNEI. The CDR3 region has the DNA TGTGCCAGCAGTGAATATGGGGGCTTATACGAGCAGTACTTC. Protein product: CASSEYGGLYEQYF.

This clone was picked up many times. The chain is built from TRBV7-9 and TRBJ2-7; D may match TRBD1 or TRBD2 (5 bases each). Looked up from germline, CDR1 is SEHNR and CDR2 is FQNEAQ (reference sequence). This CDR3 contains 13 residues. Trimming took 2 bases from V and 2 from J, leaving 7 bases between them. The CDR3 reads CASSLPGPYEQYF. The CDR3 DNA reads TGTGCCAGCAGCTTACCGGGACCCTACGAGCAGTACTTC.

The chain recombines TRBV7-9 with TRBJ2-5; a weak D match, TRBD1 (5 bases). V was clipped by 5 bases and J by 0 bases, with 10 bases between them. The CDR3 has 14 residues. The germline gives CDR1 SEHNR, CDR2 FQNEAQ (reference sequence). The DNA of the CDR3 is TGTGCCAGCAGCGAACAGGATTACCAAGAGACCCAGTACTTC. Its translation is CASSEQDYQETQYF.

Points on this clone: This is likely an artifact of a read error, given a far larger clone one base away. The CDR3 does not end in the conserved phenylalanine or tryptophan, so this is likely a read error. The chain has TRBV28 and TRBJ2-7, with 13 bases that match TRBD2. CDR3 length: 15 amino acids. V gave up 6 bases and J gave up 4 bases; unmatched junction bases: 6. Germline V lookup: CDR1 MDHEN, CDR2 SYDVKM. The DNA of the CDR3 is TGTGCCAGCAGCCCCAGGGGACTAGCGGGATACGAGCAGTACTCC. Protein product: CASSPRGLAGYEQYS.

The chain links TRBV5-1 to TRBJ2-7; 10 nucleotides match TRBD2. The germline V gene has CDR1 SGHRS and CDR2 YFSETQ. V was pared by 7 bases and J by 0 bases, with 19 bases of the junction left unmatched. The CDR3 has 19 residues. In nucleotides, the CDR3 is TGCGCCAGCCACCCCCAAGGGGCTAGCGGGAGTTGGGGCTCCTACGAGCAGTACTTC. It specifies CASHPQGASGSWGSYEQYF.

A word on this clone: A read error is likely here: a far larger clone is one base away. V usage is TRBV19 and J usage is TRBJ2-5, with 7 bases lining up with TRBD1. Looked up from germline, CDR1 is LNHDA and CDR2 is SQIVND (reference sequence). The CDR3 has 15 residues. V lost 2 bases to trimming and J lost 2 bases; unmatched junction nucleotides: 5. CDR3 sequence: CASSISEGQQETQYF. The CDR3 DNA reads as TGTGCCAGTAGTATAAGCGAGGGACAGCAAGAGACCCAGTACTTC.

This clone came up once. V gene TRBV5-1 combines with J gene TRBJ2-5; 7 nucleotides line up with TRBD1. The V gene end was trimmed by 4 bases and the J gene end by 5 bases; junction bases not matched to a gene: 5. The CDR3 covers 13 residues. Germline V gene data show CDR1 as SGHRS and CDR2 as YFSETQ. Here the CDR3 reads CASSLDRRETQYF. The CDR3 DNA reads TGCGCCAGCAGCCTGGACAGGAGGGAGACCCAGTACTTC.

As DNA, the CDR3 is TGTGCCTCCGCGGGGAAAAGCAATCAGCCCCAGCATTTT. Amino acids: CASAGKSNQPQHF. This sequence joins TRBV30 and TRBJ1-5; D is uncertain. Deletions cut 7 bases from V and 1 base from J, with 11 bases between. Germline CDR1 reads GTSNPN; CDR2 reads SVGIG (reference sequence). The CDR3 length is 13 residues.

With respect to this clone: A much larger clone lies a single base off, so this may be a read error. The sample holds other DNA sequences that translate to the same CDR3. CDR3 DNA sequence: TGTAGTGGGGGCCGTTCGGGTGAGCAGTTCTTC. Translating gives CSGGRSGEQFF. The rearrangement joins TRBV29-1 to TRBJ2-1; a possible D gene is TRBD1 (6 bases). This CDR3 contains 11 residues. Germline CDR1 reads SQVTM; CDR2 reads ANQGSEA.

The J gene is TRBJ1-2, the V gene TRBV7-8; D not resolved. The CDR3 has 13 amino acids. V was clipped by 1 base and J by 4 bases, with 7 bases between them. In germline, CDR1 is SGHVS, CDR2 FQNEAQ. Here the CDR3 reads CASSLVAGYGYTF. CDR3 DNA: TGTGCCAGCAGCTTAGTGGCAGGCTATGGCTACACCTTC.

The chain links TRBV30 to TRBJ2-7, with 7 nucleotides matching TRBD1. CDR1 is GTSNPN, CDR2 SVGIG, per germline (reference sequence). Trimming removed 2 bases from V and 2 bases from J; junction bases left unmatched: 6. The CDR3 runs to 14 residues. In DNA, the CDR3 is TGTGCCTGGAGTCTCGGGACAGAGACCTACGAGCAGTACTTC. This codes for CAWSLGTETYEQYF.

The V call is TRBV4-3, the J call TRBJ2-7; no clear D. With 0 bases removed from V and 6 bases from J, the gap between germline ends came to 15 bases. This CDR3 contains 15 residues. CDR1 is LGHNA and CDR2 is YSLEER in the germline V gene. The CDR3 DNA reads TGCGCCAGCAGCCAAGATCCAGCGCCGCCCGCCGAGCAGTACTTC. Its protein product is CASSQDPAPPAEQYF.

The V call is TRBV4-1, the J call TRBJ2-1; 10 nucleotides agree with TRBD2. J was trimmed by 4 bases and V by 0 bases; bases with no gene match: 3. The CDR3 is 16 amino acids. Per the germline V gene, CDR1 is MGHRA and CDR2 is YSYEKL. CDR3 sequence: CASSQEWTSGYNEQFF. As DNA, the CDR3 is TGCGCCAGCAGCCAAGAATGGACTAGCGGATACAATGAGCAGTTCTTC.

V is TRBV11-1 and J is TRBJ1-1; 7 bases are shared with TRBD1. The CDR3 has 13 residues. Germline V gene sequence: CDR1 SGHAT, CDR2 FQDESV (reference sequence). After removal of 4 bases from V and 4 bases from J, the junction contained 3 bases not matched to a gene. The CDR3 reads CASSSRQGTEAFF. As DNA, the CDR3 is TGTGCCAGCAGCTCAAGACAGGGCACTGAAGCTTTCTTT. Full variable domain (missing parts from reference TRBV11-1 and TRBJ1-1): EAEVAQSPRYKITEKSQAVAFWCDPISGHATLYWYRQILGQGPELLVQFQDESVVDDSQLPKDRFSAERLKGVDSTLKIQPAELGDSAMYLCASSSRQGTEAFFGQGTRLTVV.

The chain carries TRBV4-2 and TRBJ2-5, with D possibly TRBD1 on 5 matching bases. Germline-derived CDR1 and CDR2 are LGHNA and YNFKEQ. The V and J ends lost 4 bases and 5 bases respectively, with 17 bases between them. The CDR3 has 15 amino acids. CDR3 DNA: TGTGCCAGCAGCCGACAGACAGCCCCAGGGGAGACCCAGTACTTC. It translates to CASSRQTAPGETQYF.

V is TRBV18 and J is TRBJ1-1, with 7 bases lining up with TRBD1. V lost 3 bases to trimming and J lost 0 bases; unmatched junction nucleotides: 1. The CDR3 is 14 residues long. Looked up from germline, CDR1 is KGHSH and CDR2 is LQKENI. CDR3 sequence reads: CASSPGTVNTEAFF. The CDR3 DNA reads as TGTGCCAGCTCACCGGGGACAGTGAACACTGAAGCTTTCTTT.

The CDR3 loop reads CAIRGLETQYF. The CDR3 region has the DNA TGTGCCATCAGAGGGTTAGAGACCCAGTACTTC. J is TRBJ2-5 and V is TRBV10-3; D gene ambiguous. Germline CDR1 is ENHRY and CDR2 is SYGVKD. Trimming stripped 6 bases from V and 4 bases from J, with 6 bases between. The CDR3 has 11 amino acids.

This clone was detected a few times. V usage is TRBV2 and J usage is TRBJ1-5; D not resolved. The CDR3 runs to 14 residues. In germline, CDR1 is SNHLY, CDR2 FYNNEI. The V gene lost 6 bases and the J gene lost 7 bases, with 16 bases spanning the gap. The CDR3 here is CASRDSRGLQPQHF. Written as DNA, the CDR3 is TGTGCCAGCAGGGACTCACGGGGTTTACAGCCCCAGCATTTT.

With regard to this clone: This may be a read error, as it is one base from a much larger clone. V and J are TRBV27 and TRBJ2-7; D not certain. Germline CDR1 reads MNHEY; CDR2 reads SMNVEV (reference sequence). The CDR3 has 13 residues. DNA of the CDR3: TGTGCCAGCGGTTTGTCGAGGTTAAGCGAGCAGTACTTC. Its translation: CASGLSRLSEQYF.

CDR3 coding DNA: TGCGCCAGCAGACAGGCTAACTATGGCTACACCTTC. Encoded protein: CASRQANYGYTF. The J gene is TRBJ1-2, the V gene TRBV5-1; a possible D gene is TRBD1 (5 bases). Between the trimmed V and J ends, which lost 5 bases and 0 bases, there was a span of 5 bases. The CDR3 is 12 residues long. CDR1 is SGHRS and CDR2 is YFSETQ in the germline V gene.

This clone was seen once. This chain joins TRBV5-1 and TRBJ2-3; 7 nucleotides match TRBD1. CDR1 and CDR2 (germline): SGHRS, YFSETQ. J lost 1 base, V lost 4 bases, and 6 bases had no gene match. This CDR3 region has 15 residues. Here the CDR3 reads CASSGSGTGTDTQYF. As DNA, the CDR3 is TGCGCCAGCAGCGGTTCCGGGACAGGCACAGATACGCAGTATTTT.